The entry below describes one T cell receptor (beta chain). Its antigen is not identified. Genomic DNA, serving as template, underwent TCR beta VDJ and CDR3 profiling. TCRdb itself ran the reads through MiXCR, one entry per CDR3 protein. Of 80,000 or so distinct CDR3 sequences detected, less than 85% appear once; the ten largest clones hold 80% to 90%. The patients chosen for sequencing had shown expansion of CD8+CD57+ cells (detected by flow cytometry). Patients were untreated when blood was sampled. The sample is drawn from a study of CD8+CD57+ T cells in acquired aplastic anemia. Study details: Sorted CD4+ and CD8+ cells yielded roughly 3.5 ug of DNA on average.

Study outcomes and limitations: Patients and controls were found to share twenty-nine CD8+ CDR3 sequences. Patients showed no significant difference from controls in CD8+ Simpson's diversity.

Trimming stripped 5 bases from V and 5 bases from J, with 13 bases between. The length of the CDR3 is 13 residues. The germline V gene encodes CDR1 DFQATT and CDR2 SNEGSKA (reference sequence). This clonotype originated in a human donor with aplastic anemia. Sample: sorted CD4+, CD8+, or CD8+CD57+ T cells (not recorded which) from PBMCs. The chain couples TRBV20-1 to TRBJ1-5; D uncertain. The CDR3 sequence: CSAQDTFDQPQHF. In nucleotides, the CDR3 is TGCAGTGCTCAAGACACGTTCGATCAGCCCCAGCATTTT.